The 11 T cell receptor beta chains below were found in one sample sequenced in a study of blood T cell repertoires in COVID-19. Data came from immunoSEQ multiplex PCR; TCRdb stores just in-frame clones and leaves some out. The data hold some 320,000 clones, with 80% to 90% observed a single time. Sequenced input: PBMCs or T cells enriched from blood (not recorded which). All receptors come from a woman aged 25 to 39 who had recovered from COVID-19.

This rearrangement joins TRBV7-2 to TRBJ1-1, with D unresolved. CDR3 length equals 13 residues. Germline V CDR1 and CDR2: SGHTA, FQGNSA. Trimming took 1 base from V and 8 from J, leaving 11 bases between them. As DNA, the CDR3 is TGTGCCAGCAGCTTAGGCGTTCCATCCGAAGCTTTCTTT. Residues: CASSLGVPSEAFF.

This chain connects TRBV2 to TRBJ2-5; D perhaps matches TRBD2 (6 bases). Germline loops: CDR1 SNHLY, CDR2 FYNNEI. V lost 8 bases to trimming and J lost 2 bases, with 18 bases between them. This CDR3 has 15 residues. The CDR3 coding sequence is TGTGCCAGCCTCCCCGAGGGACTTGTACAAGAGACCCAGTACTTC. Amino acid sequence: CASLPEGLVQETQYF.

The chain links TRBV4-2 to TRBJ2-1, with TRBD2 matching over 7 bases. There are 16 residues in the CDR3. CDR1 LGHNA and CDR2 YNFKEQ come from the germline V gene. V was pared by 2 bases and J by 5 bases, with 9 bases of the junction left unmatched. The CDR3 coding sequence is TGTGCCAGCAGCCAAATCGGGACTAATGCCCACAATGAGCAGTTCTTC. Its translation is CASSQIGTNAHNEQFF.

The chain carries TRBV19 and TRBJ1-5, with TRBD1 matching 7 bases. Trimming removed 7 bases from V and 6 bases from J; junction bases left unmatched: 9. Germline V gene lookup returns CDR1 LNHDA and CDR2 SQIVND (reference sequence). The CDR3 sequence is 14 residues long. The DNA of the CDR3 is TGTGCCAGTACCCCGACAGGGTTAGGTCAGCCCCAGCATTTT. It encodes CASTPTGLGQPQHF.

The chain employs TRBV5-4 and TRBJ2-7; 8 bases line up with TRBD1. Germline CDR1 SGHNT, CDR2 YYREEE (reference sequence). The CDR3 has 12 amino acids. V lost 3 bases, J lost 6 bases, and 2 bases stayed unmatched. CDR3 coding DNA: TGTGCCAGCAGCTCGACAGGGGTCGAGCAGTACTTC. Translation: CASSSTGVEQYF.

In this sample, this clone turned up a few times. The chain employs TRBV10-1 and TRBJ2-7; D unresolved. V was cut by 7 bases and J by 4 bases, with 8 bases left in between. Germline V lookup: CDR1 WNHNN, CDR2 SYGVQD (reference sequence). This CDR3 contains 11 residues. CDR3 nucleotides: TGCGCCAGCATGAGAGAGTACGAGCAGTACTTC. It yields the protein CASMREYEQYF.

Here the CDR3 reads CAWEAGVTYEQYF. CDR3 sequence (DNA): TGTGCCTGGGAAGCGGGGGTTACCTACGAGCAGTACTTC. The V and J genes are TRBV30 and TRBJ2-7, with 8 positions matching TRBD2. Germline CDR1 and CDR2: GTSNPN and SVGIG (reference sequence). Trimming at V came to 5 bases and at J to 2 bases, leaving 5 bases not matched to a gene. The CDR3 contains 13 residues. The full variable domain, rest sourced from reference TRBV30 and TRBJ2-7, is SQTIHQWPATLVQPVGSPLSLECTVEGTSNPNLYWYRQAAGRGLQLLFYSVGIGQISSEVPQNLSASRPQDRQFILSSKKLLLSDSGFYLCAWEAGVTYEQYFGPGTRLTVT.

The chain carries TRBV5-4 and TRBJ1-3; TRBD1 matches at 8 bases. CDR1 SGHNT and CDR2 YYREEE come from the germline V gene (reference sequence). The CDR3 spans 14 residues. The junction had 5 bases not matched to a gene; V was cut back by 2 bases and J by 7 bases. The CDR3: CASSFDRGGNTIYF. The DNA for the CDR3 is TGTGCCAGCAGCTTCGACAGGGGCGGGAACACCATATATTTT.

A word on this clone: At one end, the junction sequence differs from germline, possibly due to a read error. The chain has TRBV7-7 and TRBJ2-1, with D perhaps matching TRBD2 (5 bases). This CDR3 has 13 residues. CDR1 is SSHAT and CDR2 is FNYEAQ in the germline V gene (reference sequence). CDR3 region: CASSQGTGNEQFF. Here the CDR3 DNA reads TGTGCTAGCAGCCAAGGTACGGGAAATGAGCAGTTCTTC.

This sequence joins TRBV9 and TRBJ1-3; perhaps TRBD1 as D (5 bases). Trimming shortened V by 0 bases and J by 3 bases, and 13 bases separated the two germline ends. The CDR3 is made up of 16 amino acids. CDR1 and CDR2 (germline): SGDLS, YYNGEE. The CDR3 region is CASSVDGGAIGNTIYF. For the CDR3, the DNA is TGTGCCAGCAGCGTAGACGGGGGAGCCATTGGAAACACCATATATTTT.

The rearrangement joins TRBV9 to TRBJ1-1; 8 bases fit TRBD1. The CDR3 has 15 residues. Germline CDR1 SGDLS, CDR2 YYNGEE. V shed 4 bases, J shed 10 bases, and the junction held 15 bases outside the gene matches. As DNA, the CDR3 is TGTGCCAGCAGCCCGAGTGGGACAGGACTTAGTAGAGCTTTCTTT. Residues: CASSPSGTGLSRAFF.